The subject of this entry is one TCR beta chain. Antigen unknown. PCR amplification relied on 60 Vbeta primers (plus 13 Jbeta primers). Clones were sequenced by immunoSEQ multiplex PCR, and TCRdb holds only the in-frame ones, with some missing. Of approximately 200,000 clones listed, approximately 80% are singletons. The CDR3 runs 16 residues. The V gene lost 5 bases and the J gene lost 0 bases, with 14 bases spanning the gap. Germline V CDR1 and CDR2: SGHTA, FQGNSA. This sample was included in a study of cytomegalovirus exposure and HLA in healthy donors. Study-wide points: In vitro experiments confirmed that three CMV-associated chains were specific for CMV antigens.

Material for sequencing was PBMCs. The TCR comes from a boy aged 2 to 10 in good health and CMV-seronegative. The J gene is TRBJ2-1, the V gene TRBV7-2; a possible D gene is TRBD2 (6 bases). This CDR3 reads CASSPSGTSSYNEQFF. The CDR3 nucleotides read TGTGCCAGCAGCCCCTCCGGGACTTCCTCCTACAATGAGCAGTTCTTC.